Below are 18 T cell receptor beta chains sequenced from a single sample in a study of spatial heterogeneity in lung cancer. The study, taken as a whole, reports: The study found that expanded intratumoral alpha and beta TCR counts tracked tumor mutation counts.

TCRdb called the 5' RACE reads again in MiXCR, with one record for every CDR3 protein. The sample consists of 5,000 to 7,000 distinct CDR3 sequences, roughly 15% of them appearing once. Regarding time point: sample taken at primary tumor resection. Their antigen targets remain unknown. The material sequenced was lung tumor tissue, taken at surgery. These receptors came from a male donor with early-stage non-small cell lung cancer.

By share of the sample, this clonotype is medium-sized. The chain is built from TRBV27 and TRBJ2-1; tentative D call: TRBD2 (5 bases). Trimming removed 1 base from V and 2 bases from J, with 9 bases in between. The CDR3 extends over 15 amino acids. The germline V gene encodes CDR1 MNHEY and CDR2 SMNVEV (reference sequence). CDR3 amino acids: CASSLYEGAYNEQFF. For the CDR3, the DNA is TGTGCCAGCAGTTTATATGAGGGAGCCTACAATGAGCAGTTCTTC.

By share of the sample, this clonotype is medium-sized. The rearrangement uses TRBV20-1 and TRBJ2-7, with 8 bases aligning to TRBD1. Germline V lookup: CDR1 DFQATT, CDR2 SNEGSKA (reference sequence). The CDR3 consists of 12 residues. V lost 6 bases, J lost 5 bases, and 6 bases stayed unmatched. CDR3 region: CSATGTGDEQYF. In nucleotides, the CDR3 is TGCAGTGCGACCGGGACAGGCGACGAGCAGTACTTC.

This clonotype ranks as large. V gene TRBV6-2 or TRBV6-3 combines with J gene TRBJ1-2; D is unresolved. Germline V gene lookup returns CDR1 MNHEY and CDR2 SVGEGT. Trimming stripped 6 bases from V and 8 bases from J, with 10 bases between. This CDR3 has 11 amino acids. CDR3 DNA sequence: TGTGCCAGCAGAGCCGCTGGCGGCTACACCTTC. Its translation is CASRAAGGYTF.

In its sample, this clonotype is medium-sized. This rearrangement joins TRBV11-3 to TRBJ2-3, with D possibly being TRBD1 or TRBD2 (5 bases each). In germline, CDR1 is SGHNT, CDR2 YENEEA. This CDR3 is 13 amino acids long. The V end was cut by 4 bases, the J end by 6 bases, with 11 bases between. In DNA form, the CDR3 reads TGTGCCAGCAGCTCCGGGACCGTCGATACGCAGTATTTT. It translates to CASSSGTVDTQYF.

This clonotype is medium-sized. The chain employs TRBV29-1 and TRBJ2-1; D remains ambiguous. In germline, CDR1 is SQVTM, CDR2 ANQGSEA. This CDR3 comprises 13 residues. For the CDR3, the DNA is TGCAACCTCCCCCGGCAGAGCTACAATGAGCAGTTCTTC. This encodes CNLPRQSYNEQFF.

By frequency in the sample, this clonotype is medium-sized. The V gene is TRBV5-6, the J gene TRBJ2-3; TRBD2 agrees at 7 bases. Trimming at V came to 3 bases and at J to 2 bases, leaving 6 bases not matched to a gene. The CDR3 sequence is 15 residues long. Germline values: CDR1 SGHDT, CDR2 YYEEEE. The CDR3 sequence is CASSSRRLATDTQYF. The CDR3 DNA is TGTGCCAGCAGCTCCAGACGACTAGCCACAGATACGCAGTATTTT.

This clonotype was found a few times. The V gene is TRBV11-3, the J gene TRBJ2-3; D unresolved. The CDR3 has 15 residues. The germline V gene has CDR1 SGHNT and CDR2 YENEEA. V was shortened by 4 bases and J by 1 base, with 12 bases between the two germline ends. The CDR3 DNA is TGTGCCAGCAGCTCGAGAAATTCAGGCACAGATACGCAGTATTTT. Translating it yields CASSSRNSGTDTQYF.

As DNA, the CDR3 is TGTGCCAGCAGTCTGGGGCTGTATCAGCCCCAGCATTTT. This sequence encodes CASSLGLYQPQHF. V and J are TRBV12-3 or TRBV12-4 and TRBJ1-5, with D possibly TRBD1 on 5 matching bases. The CDR3 is 13 residues long. With 5 bases removed from V and 5 bases from J, the gap between germline ends came to 10 bases.

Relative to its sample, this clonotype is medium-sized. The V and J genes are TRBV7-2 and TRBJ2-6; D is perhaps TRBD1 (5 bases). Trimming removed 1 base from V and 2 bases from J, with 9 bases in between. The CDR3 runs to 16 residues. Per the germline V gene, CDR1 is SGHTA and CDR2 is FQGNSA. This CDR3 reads CASSLGQGTGANVLTF. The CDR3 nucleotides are TGTGCCAGCAGCTTAGGCCAGGGTACTGGGGCCAACGTCCTGACTTTC.

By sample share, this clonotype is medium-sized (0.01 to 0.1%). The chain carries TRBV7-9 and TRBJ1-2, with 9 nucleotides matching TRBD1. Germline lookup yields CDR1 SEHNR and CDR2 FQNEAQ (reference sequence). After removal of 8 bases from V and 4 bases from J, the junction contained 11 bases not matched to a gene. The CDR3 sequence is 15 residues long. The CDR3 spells CASLGSWTGAYGYTF. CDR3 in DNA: TGTGCCAGCCTGGGATCCTGGACAGGGGCCTATGGCTACACCTTC.

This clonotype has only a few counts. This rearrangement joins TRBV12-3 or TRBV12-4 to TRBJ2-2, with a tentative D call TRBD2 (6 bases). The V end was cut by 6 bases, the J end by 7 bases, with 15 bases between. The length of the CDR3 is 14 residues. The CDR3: CASRGSGGDGELFF. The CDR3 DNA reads TGTGCCAGCAGAGGTTCCGGGGGAGACGGGGAGCTGTTTTTT.

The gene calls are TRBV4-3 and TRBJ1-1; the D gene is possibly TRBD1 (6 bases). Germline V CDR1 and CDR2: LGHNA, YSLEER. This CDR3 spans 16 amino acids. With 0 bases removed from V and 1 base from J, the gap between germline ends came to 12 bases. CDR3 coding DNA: TGCGCCAGCAGCCAAGATGGGGGGGGCAGGAACACTGAAGCTTTCTTT. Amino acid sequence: CASSQDGGGRNTEAFF.

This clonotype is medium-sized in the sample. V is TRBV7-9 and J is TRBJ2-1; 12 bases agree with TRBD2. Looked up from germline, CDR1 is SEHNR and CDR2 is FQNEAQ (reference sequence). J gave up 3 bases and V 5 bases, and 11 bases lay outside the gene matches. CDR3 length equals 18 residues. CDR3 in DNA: TGTGCCAGCAGCATCTCCCGACTAGCGGGGGCCCTCTACAATGAGCAGTTCTTC. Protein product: CASSISRLAGALYNEQFF.

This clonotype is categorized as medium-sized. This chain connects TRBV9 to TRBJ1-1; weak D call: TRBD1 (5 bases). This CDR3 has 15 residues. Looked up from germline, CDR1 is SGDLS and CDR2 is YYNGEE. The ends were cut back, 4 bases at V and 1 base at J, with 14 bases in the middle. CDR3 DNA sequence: TGTGCCAGCAGCCCCGGGACGCTCGGGAACACTGAAGCTTTCTTT. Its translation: CASSPGTLGNTEAFF.

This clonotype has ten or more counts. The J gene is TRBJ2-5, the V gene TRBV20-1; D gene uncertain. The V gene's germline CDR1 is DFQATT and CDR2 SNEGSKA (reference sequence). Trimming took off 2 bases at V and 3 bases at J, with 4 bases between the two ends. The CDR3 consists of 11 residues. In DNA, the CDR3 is TGCAGTGCTAGACCGGAAGAGACCCAGTACTTC. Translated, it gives CSARPEETQYF.

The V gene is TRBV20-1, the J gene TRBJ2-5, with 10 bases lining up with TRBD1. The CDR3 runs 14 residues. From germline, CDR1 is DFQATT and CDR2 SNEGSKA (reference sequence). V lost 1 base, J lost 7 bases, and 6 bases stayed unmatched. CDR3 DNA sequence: TGCAGTGCTAGAGGGAGGGGACAGGGGCCGACCCAGTACTTC. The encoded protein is CSARGRGQGPTQYF.

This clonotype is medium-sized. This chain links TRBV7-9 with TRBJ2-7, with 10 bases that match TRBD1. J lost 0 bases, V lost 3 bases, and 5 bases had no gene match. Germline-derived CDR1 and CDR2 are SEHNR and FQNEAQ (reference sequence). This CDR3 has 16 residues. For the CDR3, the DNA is TGTGCCAGCAGCTTGGGGAGGACAGGGGGCTCCTACGAGCAGTACTTC. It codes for CASSLGRTGGSYEQYF.

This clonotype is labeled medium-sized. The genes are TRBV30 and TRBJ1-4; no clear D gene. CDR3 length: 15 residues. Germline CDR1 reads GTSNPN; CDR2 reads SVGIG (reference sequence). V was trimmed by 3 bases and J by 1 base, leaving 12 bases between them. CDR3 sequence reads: CAWRGLSRTNEKLFF. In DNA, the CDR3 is TGTGCCTGGAGGGGTTTATCCAGAACTAATGAAAAACTGTTTTTT.